Shown below are 22 T cell receptor beta chains from a single sample sequenced in a study of PD-L1 blockade in urothelial cancer. The time point is: pretreatment peripheral blood. Generated by immunoSEQ multiplex PCR, the TCRdb table keeps only in-frame clones and is missing some. The data hold 70,000 or so clones, with under 90% observed a single time. The sequencing used PBMCs, collected around atezolizumab (anti-PD-L1) treatment. Source of these receptors: a man in his sixties or seventies with urothelial cancer.

The rearrangement joins TRBV9 to TRBJ2-3; 15 positions match TRBD2. CDR3 length: 22 residues. Losses at the gene ends were 0 bases for V and 1 base for J; bases not matched to a gene: 15. Germline V CDR1 and CDR2: SGDLS, YYNGEE. CDR3 nucleotide sequence: TGTGCCAGCAGCGTAGGCTCAGGGGTGAAGGGACTAGCGGGAGGTGGCACAGATACGCAGTATTTT. This gives the protein CASSVGSGVKGLAGGGTDTQYF. The full variable domain, its missing parts supplied by reference TRBV9 and TRBJ2-3, is DSGVTQTPKHLITATGQRVTLRCSPRSGDLSVYWYQQSLDQGLQFLIQYYNGEERAKGNILERFSAQQFPDLHSELNLSSLELGDSALYFCASSVGSGVKGLAGGGTDTQYFGPGTRLTVL.

The chain has TRBV28 and TRBJ2-1, with TRBD2 identical over 8 bases. This CDR3 spans 13 amino acids. Germline CDR1 and CDR2: MDHEN and SYDVKM. J gave up 7 bases and V 3 bases, and 2 bases lay outside the gene matches. The CDR3 DNA sequence: TGTGCCAGCAGTTTCGGGGGGGGGAATGAGCAGTTCTTC. As protein: CASSFGGGNEQFF.

This clone was seen a single time. V and J are TRBV5-1 and TRBJ1-5; TRBD1 is a possible D gene (6 bases). Germline values: CDR1 SGHRS, CDR2 YFSETQ. CDR3 size: 15 residues. Trimming took off 4 bases at V and 6 bases at J, with 17 bases between the two ends. The CDR3, as DNA: TGCGCCAGCAGCCGAGGGCAGGGGAAGGGTCAGCCCCAGCATTTT. This sequence encodes CASSRGQGKGQPQHF.

This clone came up once. The rearrangement links TRBV5-4 to TRBJ2-7; 7 bases are a match to TRBD2. Trimming at V came to 2 bases and at J to 5 bases, leaving 10 bases not matched to a gene. This CDR3 has 15 amino acids. Germline V CDR1 and CDR2: SGHNT, YYREEE (reference sequence). The CDR3 here is CASSLPGGSPHEQYF. Here the CDR3 DNA reads TGTGCCAGCAGCTTACCGGGCGGGAGCCCCCACGAGCAGTACTTC.

CDR3 nucleotide sequence: TGTGCCAGCAGCCAGGGACACCTATATGGCTACACCTTC. Translating gives CASSQGHLYGYTF. V gene TRBV6-5 combines with J gene TRBJ1-2; a possible D gene is TRBD1 (6 bases). This CDR3 comprises 13 residues. The germline CDR1 and CDR2 sequences are MNHEY and SVGAGI. The V and J ends lost 6 bases and 5 bases respectively, with 13 bases between them.

The chain recombines TRBV19 with TRBJ1-1; 7 bases are shared with TRBD1. The V and J ends lost 7 bases and 2 bases, in that order; junction bases with no gene match: 4. In germline, CDR1 is LNHDA, CDR2 SQIVND (reference sequence). The CDR3 sequence is 13 residues long. The CDR3 nucleotides read TGTGCCAGTAAGAACAGGGGTAACACTGAAGCTTTCTTT. This sequence encodes CASKNRGNTEAFF.

Only a few counts were recorded for this clone. The rearrangement uses TRBV9 and TRBJ1-2; 8 bases match TRBD1. J gave up 4 bases and V 1 base, and 3 bases lay outside the gene matches. The germline gives CDR1 SGDLS, CDR2 YYNGEE. The CDR3 has 14 residues. CDR3 residues: CASSVRGTGYGYTF. CDR3 DNA: TGTGCCAGCAGCGTACGGGGGACAGGCTATGGCTACACCTTC.

This chain joins TRBV11-2 and TRBJ1-1; D is perhaps TRBD1 (5 bases). The germline V gene encodes CDR1 SGHAT and CDR2 FQNNGV. Trimming took 5 bases from V and 1 from J, leaving 8 bases between them. The CDR3 covers 13 residues. The CDR3 sequence: CASSRQTNTEAFF. CDR3 nucleotide sequence: TGTGCCAGCAGCCGACAGACGAACACTGAAGCTTTCTTT.

This chain connects TRBV28 to TRBJ2-3; 7 bases map to TRBD2. V was clipped by 2 bases and J by 5 bases; unmatched bases: 7. Germline CDR1 MDHEN, CDR2 SYDVKM. The CDR3 is 15 residues long. The CDR3 here is CASSLVGGMGDTQYF. DNA for the CDR3: TGTGCCAGCAGTTTAGTCGGGGGGATGGGAGATACGCAGTATTTT.

The CDR3 DNA reads TGTGCCAGCAGCCCAGGGACTAGCGCAGAGACCCAGTACTTC. It codes for CASSPGTSAETQYF. V and J are TRBV7-2 and TRBJ2-5; 10 nucleotides agree with TRBD2. This CDR3 is built from 14 residues. V trimming: 5 bases; J trimming: 4 bases; junction bases outside the gene matches: 4. Germline V gives CDR1 SGHTA, CDR2 FQGNSA.

The chain employs TRBV10-3 and TRBJ2-7; the match to TRBD2 covers 9 bases. The CDR3 spans 15 residues. Germline V gene lookup returns CDR1 ENHRY and CDR2 SYGVKD. V lost 11 bases and J lost 5; bases outside the gene matches: 16. The CDR3 loop is CAPYPLLAGLHEQYF. In DNA, the CDR3 is TGTGCCCCTTACCCCTTACTAGCGGGTCTCCACGAGCAGTACTTC.

The chain uses TRBV6-4 and TRBJ2-1; weak D call: TRBD2 (5 bases). CDR1 and CDR2 from the germline V gene are MRHNA and SNTAGT. This CDR3 has 15 residues. The V and J ends lost 6 bases and 0 bases respectively, with 12 bases between them. The CDR3 DNA reads as TGTGCCAGCAGGGAGGACCCTAGCTCCTACAATGAGCAGTTCTTC. Its translation is CASREDPSSYNEQFF.

The chain couples TRBV19 to TRBJ2-2; 11 nucleotides match TRBD1. This CDR3 region has 18 residues. Germline V CDR1 and CDR2: LNHDA, SQIVND (reference sequence). After removal of 2 bases from V and 4 bases from J, the junction contained 9 bases not matched to a gene. The CDR3 bases are TGTGCCAGTAGTATAAGGGTCGGGGGGACAGGGGGCACCGGGGAGCTGTTTTTT. It specifies CASSIRVGGTGGTGELFF. The full variable domain, rest sourced from reference TRBV19 and TRBJ2-2, is DGGITQSPKYLFRKEGQNVTLSCEQNLNHDAMYWYRQDPGQGLRLIYYSQIVNDFQKGDIAEGYSVSREKKESFPLTVTSAQKNPTAFYLCASSIRVGGTGGTGELFFGEGSRLTVL.

V usage is TRBV21-1 and J usage is TRBJ2-6; the DNA was not compared with TRBD1, the D call given in the table. TRBV21-1 is noted as a pseudogene. The CDR3 has 21 residues. The CDR3 protein is CASSKARLYDRVTSGANVLTF. CDR3 coding DNA: TGTGCCAGCAGCAAAGCAAGATTGTATGACAGGGTGACCTCTGGGGCCAACGTCCTGACTTTC.

The chain employs TRBV5-1 and TRBJ1-1; D remains ambiguous. Trimming shortened V by 4 bases and J by 1 base, and 14 bases separated the two germline ends. Germline V gene sequence: CDR1 SGHRS, CDR2 YFSETQ. The CDR3 length is 15 residues. The CDR3 loop reads CASSRPQHENTEAFF. CDR3 DNA sequence: TGCGCCAGCAGCCGCCCCCAACACGAGAACACTGAAGCTTTCTTT.

The chain joins TRBV11-2 to TRBJ2-7, with D perhaps matching TRBD1 (6 bases). Germline CDR1 reads SGHAT; CDR2 reads FQNNGV. Trimming took 3 bases from V and 5 from J, leaving 14 bases between them. The CDR3 covers 14 residues. This chain's CDR3 is CASSFTGPGDEQYF. As DNA, the CDR3 is TGTGCCAGCAGCTTTACAGGGCCCGGGGACGAGCAGTACTTC.

This clone has only one observation. The chain links TRBV7-2 to TRBJ2-7; the match to TRBD2 covers 9 bases. The CDR3 extends over 16 amino acids. CDR1 is SGHTA and CDR2 is FQGNSA in the germline V gene. V lost 1 base to trimming and J lost 2 bases; unmatched junction nucleotides: 6. Here the CDR3 reads CASSLESASGAYEQYF. The DNA of the CDR3 is TGTGCCAGCAGCTTAGAATCGGCTAGCGGGGCCTACGAGCAGTACTTC.

The chain is built from TRBV19 and TRBJ2-1; 15 nucleotides agree with TRBD2. CDR1 is LNHDA, CDR2 SQIVND, per germline (reference sequence). V was clipped by 3 bases and J by 8 bases; unmatched bases: 5. The CDR3 is 16 residues long. The CDR3 bases are TGTGCCAGTAGTATCGGGACTAGCGGGGGGAGCCATGAGCAGTTCTTC. Translated: CASSIGTSGGSHEQFF.

The V and J genes are TRBV19 and TRBJ1-2, with 10 bases that match TRBD1. CDR1 and CDR2 (germline): LNHDA, SQIVND (reference sequence). This CDR3 contains 18 residues. V shed 2 bases and J 5 bases; nucleotides not matched to a gene: 14. The CDR3 nucleotides read TGTGCCAGTAGTATAATCCGTTCGACAGGGGGCGCGAGGTATGGCTACACCTTC. It codes for CASSIIRSTGGARYGYTF.

The chain has TRBV5-1 and TRBJ1-1, with 7 bases that match TRBD1. Trimming removed 6 bases from V and 3 bases from J; junction bases left unmatched: 5. The CDR3 covers 13 residues. Germline-derived CDR1 and CDR2 are SGHRS and YFSETQ. CDR3 residues: CASNPTGDTEAFF. The CDR3 DNA sequence: TGCGCCAGCAACCCCACAGGGGACACTGAAGCTTTCTTT.

This clone came up once. The V call is TRBV6-1, the J call TRBJ2-1; weak D call: TRBD2 (6 bases). V was cut by 1 base and J by 4 bases, with 11 bases left in between. This CDR3 spans 15 amino acids. Germline CDR1 is MNHNS and CDR2 is SASEGT. This chain's CDR3 is CASSEEGGAYNEQFF. CDR3 coding DNA: TGTGCCAGCAGTGAAGAAGGAGGGGCGTACAATGAGCAGTTCTTC.

The chain employs TRBV15 and TRBJ1-4; D possibly corresponds to TRBD1 (5 bases). There are 17 residues in the CDR3. Germline lookup yields CDR1 LNHNV and CDR2 YYDKDF (reference sequence). The V end lost 3 bases, the J end lost 0 bases, and 14 bases lay between the germline ends. CDR3 sequence reads: CATSRPETGATNEKLFF. Written as DNA, the CDR3 is TGTGCCACCAGCAGGCCAGAAACAGGAGCAACTAATGAAAAACTGTTTTTT.